This T cell receptor (beta chain) was found in a study of cytomegalovirus exposure and HLA in healthy donors. The length of the CDR3 is 15 residues. With 4 bases removed from V and 3 bases from J, the gap between germline ends came to 16 bases. Germline V CDR1 and CDR2: MGHRA, YSYEKL. In the PCR, 60 Vbeta and 13 Jbeta primers were used. Data came from immunoSEQ multiplex PCR; TCRdb stores just in-frame clones and leaves some out. The sample is made up of approximately 79,000 clones, and the top ten hold approximately 0.78% of it. The origin of this receptor is a boy younger than 18 in good health and CMV-seronegative. The sequenced sample consisted of PBMCs. This chain joins TRBV4-1 and TRBJ2-7, with a possible D match to TRBD2 (6 bases). CDR3 in DNA: TGCGCCAGCAGCCCCTTACCGGACTACCTCTACGAGCAGTACTTC. The encoded protein is CASSPLPDYLYEQYF.